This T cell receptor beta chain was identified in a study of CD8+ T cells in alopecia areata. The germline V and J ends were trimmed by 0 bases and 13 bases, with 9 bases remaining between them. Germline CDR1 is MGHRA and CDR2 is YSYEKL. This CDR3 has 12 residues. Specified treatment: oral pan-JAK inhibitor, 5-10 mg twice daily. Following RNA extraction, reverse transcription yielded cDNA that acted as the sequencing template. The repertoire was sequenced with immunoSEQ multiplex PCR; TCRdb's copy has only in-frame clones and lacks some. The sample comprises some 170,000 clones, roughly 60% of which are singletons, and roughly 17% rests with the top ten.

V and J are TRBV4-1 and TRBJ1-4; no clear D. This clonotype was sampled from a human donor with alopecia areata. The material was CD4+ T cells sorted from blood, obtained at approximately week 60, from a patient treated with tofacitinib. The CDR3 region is CASSQETSTLFF. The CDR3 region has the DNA TGCGCCAGCAGCCAAGAAACTAGCACACTGTTTTTT.